This T cell receptor (beta chain) stems from a study of blood T cell repertoires in COVID-19. Study-level background: Some COVID-19 samples were acute and others convalescent; all came from the United States, Italy and Spain. T cells, B-cell-depleted T cells, or PBMCs provided the cDNA or gDNA that served as material.

This clone has a count of ten or more. The germline CDR1 and CDR2 sequences are SGHTA and FQGNSA. The CDR3 runs to 14 residues. The V and J ends lost 4 bases and 5 bases, in that order; junction bases with no gene match: 6. Data came from immunoSEQ multiplex PCR; TCRdb stores just in-frame clones and leaves some out. The sample consists of 150,000 to 200,000 clones, over 70% of them appearing once. This receptor was obtained from a man in his sixties who had been exposed to COVID-19. The J gene is TRBJ2-7, the V gene TRBV7-2, with 9 bases identical to TRBD1. Sequencing used PBMCs or T cells enriched from blood (not recorded which). The CDR3 nucleotides are TGTGCCAGCAGCTCCCGAACAGGGGGCGACGAGCAGTACTTC. It yields the protein CASSSRTGGDEQYF.